This entry features one TCR beta chain sequence. The data derive from a study of blood T cell repertoires in COVID-19. V was shortened by 0 bases and J by 7 bases, with 17 bases between the two germline ends. The CDR3 extends over 16 amino acids. The germline V gene encodes CDR1 SGHDT and CDR2 YYEEEE. Measured with immunoSEQ multiplex PCR; TCRdb has only the in-frame clones, and not every one. The data show roughly 190,000 clones, 82% seen once. V usage is TRBV5-6 and J usage is TRBJ2-1; weak D call: TRBD2 (6 bases). The TCR comes from a man aged 40-49 years who had recovered from COVID-19. Sequencing input: PBMCs or T cells enriched from blood (not recorded which). The CDR3 DNA is TGTGCCAGCAGCTTGGATAACGGGGGTTCTTGGAATGAGCAGTTCTTC. Its translation: CASSLDNGGSWNEQFF.